This passage covers 18 T cell receptor beta chains from one sample sequenced in a study of blood T cell repertoires in COVID-19. TCRdb's copy holds only in-frame clones and misses some; the assay was immunoSEQ multiplex PCR. The table lists some 340,000 clones, 90% to 95% of them singletons. Material: PBMCs or T cells enriched from blood (not recorded which). Source of these receptors: a woman in her 30s who had been exposed to COVID-19.

This clone was seen a single time. This chain joins TRBV5-1 and TRBJ1-4; 9 nucleotides align to TRBD1. The CDR3 loop spans 14 amino acids. The V gene end was trimmed by 5 bases and the J gene end by 5 bases; junction bases not matched to a gene: 4. CDR1 SGHRS and CDR2 YFSETQ come from the germline V gene. The CDR3 spells CASRAGTGNEKLFF. Written as DNA, the CDR3 is TGCGCCAGCAGGGCGGGGACAGGGAATGAAAAACTGTTTTTT.

This sequence joins TRBV2 and TRBJ1-3; 7 bases are a match to TRBD1. This CDR3 spans 15 amino acids. Losses at the gene ends were 5 bases for V and 0 bases for J; bases not matched to a gene: 4. CDR1 and CDR2 from the germline V gene are SNHLY and FYNNEI. The CDR3: CASSRQGLSGNTIYF. Written as DNA, the CDR3 is TGTGCCAGCAGTCGACAGGGCCTCTCTGGAAACACCATATATTTT.

The chain is built from TRBV4-1 and TRBJ2-4, with TRBD1 matching over 10 bases. CDR1 is MGHRA and CDR2 is YSYEKL in the germline V gene. The CDR3 loop spans 16 amino acids. V gave up 0 bases and J gave up 7 bases; unmatched junction bases: 6. The CDR3 reads CASSQDGLDRGNIQYF. Here the CDR3 DNA reads TGCGCCAGCAGCCAAGATGGGTTGGACAGGGGGAACATTCAGTACTTC.

V and J are TRBV5-8 and TRBJ1-1; the D is unclear. CDR1 and CDR2 from the germline V gene are SGHTS and YDEGEE. V lost 4 bases, J lost 4 bases, and 23 bases lay in between. The CDR3 extends over 17 amino acids. This CDR3 is CASSPRPGRVGGTEAFF. In DNA form, the CDR3 reads TGTGCCAGCAGCCCCCGGCCGGGGAGGGTAGGAGGCACTGAAGCTTTCTTT.

Comment on this clone: This CDR3 is also generated by other DNA sequences in the sample. The V gene is TRBV3-1 (or the pseudogene TRBV3-2), the J gene TRBJ1-2, with 7 bases that match TRBD1. The germline gives CDR1 LGHDT, CDR2 YNNKEL (reference sequence). V lost 0 bases, J lost 1 base, and 5 bases stayed unmatched. This CDR3 comprises 16 residues. The CDR3 DNA reads as TGTGCCAGCAGCCAAGATCCAGGGGGAGGTAACTATGGCTACACCTTC. Its protein product is CASSQDPGGGNYGYTF.

The DNA of the CDR3 is TGTGCCAGCAGTTACGGGGGACTCTATGGCTACACCTTC. Amino acids: CASSYGGLYGYTF. V gene TRBV6-2 or TRBV6-3 combines with J gene TRBJ1-2, with D perhaps TRBD1 (5 bases). The CDR3 totals 13 residues. Trimming took 2 bases from V and 4 from J, leaving 8 bases between them. Germline CDR1 MNHEY, CDR2 SVGEGT.

The CDR3, as DNA: TGTGCCAGCAGCTCCTGGACTAGAGGCGGCATTCAGTACTTC. Encoded protein: CASSSWTRGGIQYF. This rearrangement joins TRBV7-9 to TRBJ2-4, with 7 bases lining up with TRBD2. This CDR3 contains 14 residues. Germline V lookup: CDR1 SEHNR, CDR2 FQNEAQ (reference sequence). The trim removed 4 bases at V and 9 bases at J, leaving 9 bases unmatched.

The rearrangement uses TRBV6-5 and TRBJ1-2; tentatively, D is TRBD1 (5 bases). The CDR3 covers 16 residues. Trimming took off 2 bases at V and 7 bases at J, with 20 bases between the two ends. Germline-derived CDR1 and CDR2 are MNHEY and SVGAGI. CDR3 coding DNA: TGTGCCAGCAGTTACCAAGGCACCTCCCATAGGGGTGGCTACACCTTC. Its protein product is CASSYQGTSHRGGYTF.

The V gene is TRBV2, the J gene TRBJ2-1; TRBD2 matches 7 bases. The CDR3 is 15 residues long. Trimming cost V 3 bases and J 0 bases; bases outside gene matches: 2. Germline-derived CDR1 and CDR2 are SNHLY and FYNNEI. As DNA, the CDR3 is TGTGCCAGCAGTGAGCGGGAGAGCTCCTACAATGAGCAGTTCTTC. Its translation is CASSERESSYNEQFF.

This chain joins TRBV2 and TRBJ2-7, with TRBD1 matching over 10 bases. V lost 5 bases, J lost 3 bases, and 4 bases stayed unmatched. CDR1 is SNHLY and CDR2 is FYNNEI in the germline V gene. The length of the CDR3 is 14 residues. Here the CDR3 reads CASSPDRGDYEQYF. The DNA for the CDR3 is TGTGCCAGCAGTCCGGACAGGGGGGACTACGAGCAGTACTTC.

The sample holds one count of this clone. The rearrangement links TRBV7-2 to TRBJ2-7, with D perhaps TRBD2 (5 bases). Per germline, CDR1 SGHTA and CDR2 FQGNSA. This CDR3 has 13 amino acids. Trimming pared 3 bases from V and 5 bases from J, leaving 11 bases between. CDR3 residues: CASSLRGLNEQYF. The CDR3 nucleotides are TGTGCCAGCAGCTTGAGAGGGCTCAACGAGCAGTACTTC. The entire variable domain, with the rest obtained from reference TRBV7-2 and TRBJ2-7, is as follows: GAGVSQSPSNKVTEKGKDVELRCDPISGHTALYWYRQSLGQGLEFLIYFQGNSAPDKSGLPSDRFSAERTGGSVSTLTIQRTQQEDSAVYLCASSLRGLNEQYFGPGTRLTVT.

The J gene is TRBJ1-2, the V gene TRBV7-8, with 9 nucleotides matching TRBD1. Germline loops: CDR1 SGHVS, CDR2 FQNEAQ. The CDR3 runs 15 residues. The ends lost 3 bases at V and 6 bases at J; junction bases unmatched: 8. The CDR3 protein is CASSLRDRALDGYTF. The CDR3 DNA reads as TGTGCCAGCAGCTTGAGGGACAGGGCTCTGGATGGCTACACCTTC. The full variable domain, completed using reference TRBV7-8 and TRBJ1-2, is GAGVSQSPRYKVAKRGQDVALRCDPISGHVSLFWYQQALGQGPEFLTYFQNEAQLDKSGLPSDRFFAERPEGSVSTLKIQRTQQEDSAVYLCASSLRDRALDGYTFGSGTRLTVV.

The rearrangement joins TRBV7-8 to TRBJ1-1; D possibly corresponds to TRBD1 (5 bases). This CDR3 has 16 amino acids. The germline V gene has CDR1 SGHVS and CDR2 FQNEAQ. With 1 base removed from V and 2 bases from J, the gap between germline ends came to 14 bases. The CDR3 nucleotides are TGTGCCAGCAGCTTAGGACGACAGAACCGCAACACTGAAGCTTTCTTT. It yields the protein CASSLGRQNRNTEAFF. Variable domain in full (rest from reference TRBV7-8 and TRBJ1-1): GAGVSQSPRYKVAKRGQDVALRCDPISGHVSLFWYQQALGQGPEFLTYFQNEAQLDKSGLPSDRFFAERPEGSVSTLKIQRTQQEDSAVYLCASSLGRQNRNTEAFFGQGTRLTVV.

V usage is TRBV18 and J usage is TRBJ2-3, with a weak D call TRBD1 (5 bases). Trimming removed 1 base at V and 8 bases at J, with 10 bases between. The CDR3 extends over 13 amino acids. The germline V gene has CDR1 KGHSH and CDR2 LQKENI. The CDR3 DNA is TGTGCCAGCTCACCACAGGGGAAGACTACGCAGTATTTT. This gives the protein CASSPQGKTTQYF.

The chain links TRBV7-9 to TRBJ2-3; tentative D call: TRBD2 (5 bases). This CDR3 region has 13 residues. Germline CDR1 and CDR2: SEHNR and FQNEAQ (reference sequence). Trimming cost V 1 base and J 6 bases, with 8 bases left between them. CDR3 region: CASSLGTGDTQYF. CDR3 nucleotide sequence: TGTGCCAGCAGCTTAGGTACGGGGGATACGCAGTATTTT.

This chain uses TRBV7-2 with TRBJ2-7; possible D gene TRBD1, 5 bases. V was clipped by 5 bases and J by 3 bases, with 14 bases between them. CDR3 length equals 14 residues. CDR1 SGHTA and CDR2 FQGNSA come from the germline V gene. This CDR3 reads CASSLRQTVYEQYF. Here the CDR3 DNA reads TGTGCCAGCAGCCTCAGACAGACAGTCTACGAGCAGTACTTC.

The rearrangement uses TRBV25-1 and TRBJ2-7, with 9 positions matching TRBD2. Germline V gives CDR1 MGHDK, CDR2 SYGVNS. The CDR3 covers 15 residues. Germline trimming cut 3 bases from V and 5 bases from J; bases unmatched to any gene: 8. The CDR3, as DNA: TGTGCCAGCAGTGATCGGGCGGGGGGGCCCGACGAGCAGTACTTC. Translation gives CASSDRAGGPDEQYF.

This chain uses TRBV5-1 with TRBJ1-6; D uncertain. V lost 0 bases, J lost 6 bases, and 13 bases lay in between. This CDR3 spans 16 amino acids. Germline V CDR1 and CDR2: SGHRS, YFSETQ. The CDR3 sequence: CASSLGPLPGNSPLHF. The CDR3 DNA reads TGCGCCAGCAGCTTGGGCCCTCTCCCGGGTAATTCACCCCTCCACTTT.